These 8 T cell receptor beta chains were sequenced from one sample in a study of T cell responses to AZD1222 COVID-19 vaccine. Method: immunoSEQ multiplex PCR; TCRdb's copy keeps in-frame clones and lacks some. The sample includes about 150,000 clones, about 87% seen only once; the top ten take less than 2.5%. Material: peripheral blood, obtained on day 0 of AZD1222 vaccination. Receptors originate from an adult in good health.

The chain is built from TRBV7-2 and TRBJ1-5, with D unresolved. The germline CDR1 and CDR2 sequences are SGHTA and FQGNSA. The CDR3 is made up of 12 amino acids. V shed 2 bases and J shed 7 bases, with 6 bases lying between them. CDR3 protein: CASSLTGQPQHF. As DNA, the CDR3 is TGTGCCAGCAGCTTAACGGGACAGCCCCAGCATTTT. The variable domain in full, with the rest retrieved from reference TRBV7-2 and TRBJ1-5, is GAGVSQSPSNKVTEKGKDVELRCDPISGHTALYWYRQSLGQGLEFLIYFQGNSAPDKSGLPSDRFSAERTGGSVSTLTIQRTQQEDSAVYLCASSLTGQPQHFGDGTRLSIL.

The chain links TRBV19 to TRBJ1-1; tentatively, D is TRBD1 (6 bases). V was cut by 11 bases and J by 0 bases, with 16 bases left in between. The CDR3 loop spans 14 amino acids. In germline, CDR1 is LNHDA, CDR2 SQIVND (reference sequence). The CDR3 DNA reads as TGTGCCGTCACCGGAGGGGGATTGAACACTGAAGCTTTCTTT. It encodes CAVTGGGLNTEAFF.

This clone is a singleton in its sample. The chain combines TRBV18 with TRBJ2-5; 10 nucleotides agree with TRBD1. CDR3 length: 16 residues. From germline, CDR1 is KGHSH and CDR2 LQKENI. Trimming cost V 3 bases and J 2 bases; bases outside gene matches: 6. This chain's CDR3 is CASSPPTGGRQETQYF. The CDR3 nucleotides are TGTGCCAGCTCACCTCCGACAGGGGGCCGACAAGAGACCCAGTACTTC.

The chain recombines TRBV12-3 or TRBV12-4 with TRBJ1-2; D is uncertain. The CDR3 is 13 amino acids. The germline V and J ends were trimmed by 2 bases and 3 bases, with 7 bases remaining between them. CDR3 sequence (DNA): TGTGCCAGCAGTTTAAACGGACACTATGGCTACACCTTC. Its protein is CASSLNGHYGYTF.

The J gene is TRBJ2-7, the V gene TRBV6-5; D remains unclear. The CDR3 sequence is 13 residues long. V was cut by 8 bases and J by 3 bases, with 14 bases left in between. The V gene's germline CDR1 is MNHEY and CDR2 SVGAGI. The CDR3 loop reads CASRPATGYEQYF. The CDR3 DNA follows: TGTGCCAGCCGTCCGGCGACGGGCTACGAGCAGTACTTC.

This clone showed up just once. This CDR3 is CASTGTAYGYTF. In DNA form, the CDR3 reads TGTGCCAGCACCGGGACGGCCTATGGCTACACCTTC. The chain recombines TRBV28 with TRBJ1-2; D is perhaps TRBD1 (5 bases). Trimming removed 7 bases at V and 4 bases at J, with 10 bases between. This CDR3 is built from 12 residues. Germline values: CDR1 MDHEN, CDR2 SYDVKM.

The table lists this clone with a count of one. Here the CDR3 reads CASSFEASGSSYNEQFF. CDR3 in DNA: TGTGCCAGCAGTTTCGAAGCTAGCGGGAGCTCCTACAATGAGCAGTTCTTC. The J gene is TRBJ2-1, the V gene TRBV6-2 or TRBV6-3; 10 nucleotides agree with TRBD2. Germline assignment: CDR1 MNHEY and CDR2 SVGEGT. Trimming removed 4 bases from V and 0 bases from J; junction bases left unmatched: 6. CDR3 length: 17 amino acids.

This rearrangement joins TRBV6-5 to TRBJ2-1; 7 bases fit TRBD1. This CDR3 has 15 amino acids. The germline V gene has CDR1 MNHEY and CDR2 SVGAGI. V lost 7 bases and J lost 8; bases outside the gene matches: 14. The CDR3 protein is CASTWVGGALDEQFF. CDR3 DNA: TGTGCCAGCACGTGGGTAGGGGGCGCGTTAGATGAGCAGTTCTTC.